One and the same sample provided the 5 T cell receptor beta chains below, sequenced in a study of blood T cells in healthy people across ages. The second PCR ran roughly 6 to 11 cycles with a sample-barcoded 5' primer and J-beta primers. One entry per CDR3 protein, called by TCRdb with MiXCR from the 5' RACE reads. Of 1.6 million or so distinct CDR3 sequences in the sample, approximately 32% were seen once. Input material: blood. The receptor source for this set is a woman aged 30 to 39 in good health.

The V call is TRBV6-6, the J call TRBJ2-7, with a possible D match to TRBD1 (6 bases). This CDR3 contains 15 residues. The germline CDR1 and CDR2 sequences are MNHNY and SVGAGI (reference sequence). The V gene lost 7 bases and the J gene lost 6 bases, with 22 bases spanning the gap. The CDR3 sequence: CASTDLEGGVGEQYF. DNA of the CDR3: TGTGCCAGCACCGACTTGGAAGGGGGAGTTGGCGAGCAGTACTTC.

Many counts were recorded for this clonotype. V usage is TRBV27 and J usage is TRBJ2-1; 13 bases align to TRBD2. The junction had 4 bases not matched to a gene; V was cut back by 4 bases and J by 7 bases. Germline assignment: CDR1 MNHEY and CDR2 SMNVEV (reference sequence). The CDR3 consists of 15 residues. For the CDR3, the DNA is TGTGCCAGCAGTTCCGGGACTAGCGGGAAGAATGAGCAGTTCTTC. Protein sequence: CASSSGTSGKNEQFF.

This clonotype appeared a few times. The chain couples TRBV27 to TRBJ2-7; D unresolved. The CDR3 runs 14 residues. The germline gives CDR1 MNHEY, CDR2 SMNVEV (reference sequence). V lost 1 base and J lost 6, with 13 bases in between. DNA of the CDR3: TGTGCCAGCAGTTTATTGAGTAGGGCCGCCGAGCAGTACTTC. Amino acid sequence: CASSLLSRAAEQYF.

This clonotype was detected a few times. This chain links TRBV7-2 with TRBJ2-7; 7 nucleotides line up with TRBD2. Germline V gene sequence: CDR1 SGHTA, CDR2 FQGNSA. Germline trimming cut 2 bases from V and 4 bases from J; bases unmatched to any gene: 8. The CDR3 is made up of 15 amino acids. The CDR3 sequence: CASSLSGGYSYEQYF. Here the CDR3 DNA reads TGTGCCAGCAGCTTATCCGGGGGGTATTCGTACGAGCAGTACTTC. The full variable domain, in which reference TRBV7-2 and TRBJ2-7 provide the parts outside the CDR3, is GAGVSQSPSNKVTEKGKDVELRCDPISGHTALYWYRQSLGQGLEFLIYFQGNSAPDKSGLPSDRFSAERTGGSVSTLTIQRTQQEDSAVYLCASSLSGGYSYEQYFGPGTRLTVT.

The rearrangement links TRBV7-9 to TRBJ1-6, with a tentative D call TRBD1 (5 bases). The CDR3 runs to 13 residues. From germline, CDR1 is SEHNR and CDR2 FQNEAQ (reference sequence). The V end was cut by 6 bases, the J end by 8 bases, with 11 bases between. The CDR3 here is CASREGRDSPLHF. As DNA, the CDR3 is TGTGCCAGCAGGGAGGGACGGGATTCACCCCTCCACTTT.